This T cell receptor (beta chain) was sequenced in a study of early T cells in non-severe SARS-CoV-2 infection. Study-wide context: Chains were unpaired, as sequencing was done on bulk RNA from unsorted whole blood. Study results and limitations: Anti-spike CD8 specificities were favored by VDJdb matching, whose results missed private and CD4 specificities.

This clonotype was seen many times. Its matching antigen is unknown. As part of library construction, unique molecular identifiers were attached to individual cDNA molecules. MiXCR, run by TCRdb on the 5' RACE reads, gives a single entry per CDR3 protein. Of fewer than 65,000 distinct CDR3 sequences in the sample, roughly an eighth are singletons; the top ten hold around 1.4%. Germline CDR1 reads MNHNY; CDR2 reads SVGAGI (reference sequence). This CDR3 is 11 amino acids long. Trimming removed 5 bases at V and 4 bases at J, with 6 bases between. This chain joins TRBV6-6 and TRBJ2-7; D gene unclear. This TCR was recovered from an adult who was a healthcare worker with PCR-confirmed SARS-CoV-2 infection or an uninfected control (not recorded which). The sample comprised whole blood. The CDR3 DNA sequence: TGTGCCAGCAGTCCTAAGTACGAGCAGTACTTC. This encodes CASSPKYEQYF.